Listed below are T cell receptor beta chains from one sample, sequenced in a study of shared clonotypes between healthy human individuals. The method was immunoSEQ multiplex PCR; TCRdb's version includes in-frame clones alone and lacks a portion of them. The profile shows roughly 1,100,000 clones, around 75% of them singletons. The sequenced sample consisted of memory CD4+ T cells sorted from blood. These receptors originate from a man aged 18 to 29 in good health. Both conserved end residues are part of each CDR3. The order of the fields is D gene, clone size, J gene, V gene, CDR3 DNA, CDR3 protein. The D gene is left open where the match is weak. The listing skips clone size in some rows; elsewhere it reads once, few, many or a size class.

d_gene: TRBD1; abundance: -; j_gene: TRBJ2-3; v_gene: TRBV7-3; CDR3nt: TGTGCCAGCAGCTCCAGACAGGGCCCAGATACGCAGTATTTT; CDR3aa: CASSSRQGPDTQYF
d_gene: -; abundance: once; j_gene: TRBJ2-5; v_gene: TRBV19; CDR3nt: TGTGCCAGCCGCGGATCGAAAGAGACCCAGTACTTC; CDR3aa: CASRGSKETQYF
d_gene: -; abundance: -; j_gene: TRBJ2-7; v_gene: TRBV18; CDR3nt: TGTGCCAGCTCAATGGGTTACGAGCAGTACTTC; CDR3aa: CASSMGYEQYF
d_gene: -; abundance: -; j_gene: TRBJ2-1; v_gene: TRBV9; CDR3nt: TGTGCCAGCAGCGTAGCTAATAGTATCTACAATGAGCAGTTCTTC; CDR3aa: CASSVANSIYNEQFF
d_gene: TRBD1; abundance: -; j_gene: TRBJ1-5; v_gene: TRBV6-6; CDR3nt: TGTGCCAGCGATCCGGGACAGGGGATGAGTCAGCCCCAGCATTTT; CDR3aa: CASDPGQGMSQPQHF
d_gene: -; abundance: few; j_gene: TRBJ1-4; v_gene: TRBV19; CDR3nt: TGTGCCAGTAGTATGCAACAGGATGTCGGTAATGAAAAACTGTTTTTT; CDR3aa: CASSMQQDVGNEKLFF
d_gene: -; abundance: -; j_gene: TRBJ1-5; v_gene: TRBV6-6; CDR3nt: TGTGCCAGCATAGGGGGGCAGGGCAATCAGCCCCAGCATTTT; CDR3aa: CASIGGQGNQPQHF
d_gene: -; abundance: once; j_gene: TRBJ1-3; v_gene: TRBV5-4; CDR3nt: TGTGCCAGCAGCTTGACGGTAATGGGTGACTCTGGAAACACCATATATTTT; CDR3aa: CASSLTVMGDSGNTIYF
d_gene: -; abundance: -; j_gene: TRBJ2-7; v_gene: TRBV19; CDR3nt: TGTGCCAGTAGTAACCGCCGGCAGGGTTCCTACGAGCAGTACTTC; CDR3aa: CASSNRRQGSYEQYF
d_gene: TRBD1; abundance: -; j_gene: TRBJ1-1; v_gene: TRBV19; CDR3nt: TGTGCCAGTAGTGGAAGGACAGGGGCCCTGAACACTGAAGCTTTCTTT; CDR3aa: CASSGRTGALNTEAFF
d_gene: -; abundance: -; j_gene: TRBJ1-1; v_gene: TRBV29-1; CDR3nt: TGCAGCGTTCAAAGGTGGGGGGATACCACTGAAGCTTTCTTT; CDR3aa: CSVQRWGDTTEAFF
d_gene: TRBD2; abundance: -; j_gene: TRBJ2-5; v_gene: TRBV30; CDR3nt: TGTGCCTGGAGTGTAGGACTAGCGGGGAGAGAGACCCAGTACTTC; CDR3aa: CAWSVGLAGRETQYF
d_gene: TRBD1; abundance: -; j_gene: TRBJ1-5; v_gene: TRBV10-3; CDR3nt: TGTGCCATCAGCCCGGGACAGGGTCCGCCCGATCAGCCCCAGCATTTT; CDR3aa: CAISPGQGPPDQPQHF
d_gene: -; abundance: -; j_gene: TRBJ2-6; v_gene: TRBV6-1; CDR3nt: TGTGCCAGCAGCGACAGGGCCAACGTCCTGACTTTC; CDR3aa: CASSDRANVLTF
d_gene: -; abundance: -; j_gene: TRBJ1-2; v_gene: TRBV5-1; CDR3nt: TGCGCCAGCAGCCAAACCCCTTCCTATGGCTACACCTTC; CDR3aa: CASSQTPSYGYTF
d_gene: -; abundance: -; j_gene: TRBJ2-3; v_gene: TRBV7-2; CDR3nt: TGTGCCAGCAGCTTAGGACTAGGGGAGGATACGCAGTATTTT; CDR3aa: CASSLGLGEDTQYF
d_gene: TRBD1; abundance: once; j_gene: TRBJ1-3; v_gene: TRBV7-3; CDR3nt: TGTGCCAGCAGCTCGGTCTACGGGACAGGGTCCCCTATCTCTGGAAACACCATATATTTT; CDR3aa: CASSSVYGTGSPISGNTIYF
d_gene: TRBD1; abundance: -; j_gene: TRBJ2-2; v_gene: TRBV19; CDR3nt: TGTGCCAGTAGTATAGAGAACAGGGGGAACACCGGGGAGCTGTTTTTT; CDR3aa: CASSIENRGNTGELFF
d_gene: -; abundance: -; j_gene: TRBJ1-6; v_gene: TRBV30; CDR3nt: TGTGCCTCAGCGCGGGGCGGGAATTCACCCCTCCACTTT; CDR3aa: CASARGGNSPLHF
d_gene: TRBD1; abundance: -; j_gene: TRBJ2-7; v_gene: TRBV6-1; CDR3nt: TGTGCCAGCACAATAGAGGGGACAGGGGGCAACGAGCAGTACTTC; CDR3aa: CASTIEGTGGNEQYF
d_gene: -; abundance: few; j_gene: TRBJ1-4; v_gene: TRBV12-5; CDR3nt: TGTGCTAGTGGTTTTGCGGGGGAAAAACTGTTTTTT; CDR3aa: CASGFAGEKLFF
d_gene: -; abundance: once; j_gene: TRBJ2-2; v_gene: TRBV5-1; CDR3nt: TGCGCCAGCAGCAGGGACATGGGCACCACAAACACCGGGGAGCTGTTTTTT; CDR3aa: CASSRDMGTTNTGELFF
d_gene: -; abundance: -; j_gene: TRBJ2-7; v_gene: TRBV27; CDR3nt: TGTGCCAGCAGTCCGGCCCCCACCGGCTACGAGCAGTACTTC; CDR3aa: CASSPAPTGYEQYF
d_gene: -; abundance: -; j_gene: TRBJ1-3; v_gene: TRBV7-9; CDR3nt: TGTGCCAGCAGCTTAAACAGGGACGTTTCTGGAAACACCATATATTTT; CDR3aa: CASSLNRDVSGNTIYF
d_gene: -; abundance: -; j_gene: TRBJ2-5; v_gene: TRBV4-1; CDR3nt: TGCGCCAGCAGCCAGGGGTCAGGGTTCATACAAGAGACCCAGTACTTC; CDR3aa: CASSQGSGFIQETQYF